This TCR beta chain was recorded in a study of blood T cell repertoires in COVID-19. Looking at the study overall: COVID-19 samples from acute and convalescent phases originated in the United States, Italy and Spain. PBMCs, B-cell-depleted T cells, or T cells provided the cDNA or gDNA that made up the material.

Original methodology: Nucleated cell number was recorded as an estimate derived from reference gene primer amplification. Repertoires were generated with immunoSEQ multiplex PCR, while TCRdb's copy carries only in-frame clones and drops some. That table gives V, J and clone size, and the DNA gave D and trimming. The sample includes about 130,000 clones, 65% to 90% of them seen just once. This clone has only one observation. Trimming at V came to 0 bases and at J to 1 base, leaving 8 bases not matched to a gene. Germline V CDR1 and CDR2: SQVTM, ANQGSEA. The CDR3 length is 16 residues. The sequenced sample was peripheral blood. The receptor was derived from a woman of 80 years or more with acute or convalescent COVID-19. The chain is built from TRBV29-1 and TRBJ2-5, with 7 positions matching TRBD2. The CDR3 is CSVEDRGVGAQETQYF. In nucleotides, the CDR3 is TGCAGCGTTGAAGACCGGGGGGTTGGGGCCCAAGAGACCCAGTACTTC.